This T cell receptor beta chain was captured in a study of cytomegalovirus exposure and HLA in healthy donors. Findings and caveats of the study: Three chains linked to CMV were shown in vitro to be specific for CMV antigens. Rare sequences made up most TCRs, while some public TCRs were found in many donors. Solely CMV serostatus was available to characterize immune exposure.

The CDR3 consists of 14 residues. Germline V gene data show CDR1 as SGHRS and CDR2 as YFSETQ. Trimming pared 0 bases from V and 6 bases from J, leaving 10 bases between. PCR amplification relied on 60 Vbeta primers (plus 13 Jbeta primers). Study processing details: It was a later analysis that counted 83 million or so unique TCR beta chains, of which some 9.9 million were shared. Assay used: immunoSEQ multiplex PCR; TCRdb lists only in-frame clones, some missing. The V and J calls and the clone size are those of that table, but D and trimming were determined from the DNA. The table has roughly 200,000 clones, more than 80% seen once. About this clone: What it recognizes is unknown.

This clonotype originated in a boy aged 5 to 17 in good health and CMV-seronegative. Sequenced material: PBMCs. The rearrangement uses TRBV5-1 and TRBJ2-1; perhaps TRBD1 as D (5 bases). DNA for the CDR3: TGCGCCAGCAGCTTGGTTAGGCAGGGCAATGAGCAGTTCTTC. Its protein is CASSLVRQGNEQFF.